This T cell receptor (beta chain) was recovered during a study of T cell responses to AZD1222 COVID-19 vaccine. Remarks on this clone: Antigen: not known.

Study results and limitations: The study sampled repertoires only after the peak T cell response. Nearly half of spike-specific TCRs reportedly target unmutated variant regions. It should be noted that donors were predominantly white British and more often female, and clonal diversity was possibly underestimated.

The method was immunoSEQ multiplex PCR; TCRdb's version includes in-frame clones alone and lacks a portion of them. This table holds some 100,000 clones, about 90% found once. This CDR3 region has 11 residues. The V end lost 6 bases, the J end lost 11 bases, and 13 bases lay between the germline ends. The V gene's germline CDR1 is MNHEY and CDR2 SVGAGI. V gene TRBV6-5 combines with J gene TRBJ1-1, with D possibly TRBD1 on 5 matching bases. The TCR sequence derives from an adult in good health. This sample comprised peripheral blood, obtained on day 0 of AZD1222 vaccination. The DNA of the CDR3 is TGTGCCAGCAGCTACGGGGGGTTTGCTTTCTTT. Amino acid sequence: CASSYGGFAFF.